Below, 9 T cell receptor beta chains from the same sample are listed, as sequenced in a study of blood T cell repertoires in COVID-19. Profiled with immunoSEQ multiplex PCR; TCRdb holds only in-frame clones, not every one. The sample lists under 45,000 clones; 75% to 80% were seen once. Sample: peripheral blood. The source is a woman between 70 and 85 years old with acute or convalescent COVID-19.

This clone was observed a few times. The chain has TRBV18 and TRBJ1-3; D not certain. The germline gives CDR1 KGHSH, CDR2 LQKENI. There are 13 residues in the CDR3. Trimming shortened V by 3 bases and J by 4 bases, and 7 bases separated the two germline ends. The CDR3 here is CASSPLTGNTIYF. The CDR3 DNA is TGTGCCAGCTCACCCCTCACAGGAAACACCATATATTTT.

Regarding this clone: Other DNA sequences in the same sample also yield this CDR3. The chain is built from TRBV25-1 and TRBJ1-1, with 8 bases that match TRBD1. J gave up 4 bases and V 4 bases, and 5 bases lay outside the gene matches. CDR3 length equals 14 residues. Germline-derived CDR1 and CDR2 are MGHDK and SYGVNS. CDR3 DNA sequence: TGTGCCAGCAGTGGGACAGGGAGGGGCACTGAAGCTTTCTTT. This encodes CASSGTGRGTEAFF.

The gene calls are TRBV28 and TRBJ1-2; D not resolved. The length of the CDR3 is 16 residues. From germline, CDR1 is MDHEN and CDR2 SYDVKM. V lost 7 bases to trimming and J lost 4 bases, with 22 bases between them. In DNA, the CDR3 is TGTGCCAGCACCCCCAGCCGGGGTCTCCCTTTCTATGGCTACACCTTC. It encodes CASTPSRGLPFYGYTF.

This clone was seen a single time. This rearrangement joins TRBV4-1 to TRBJ1-5; 7 bases line up with TRBD1. The germline CDR1 and CDR2 sequences are MGHRA and YSYEKL. The CDR3 sequence is 17 residues long. V gave up 3 bases and J gave up 4 bases; unmatched junction bases: 12. The CDR3 coding sequence is TGCGCCAGCAGCCAGGTTCTCTTACAGGGGAAAAATCAGCCCCAGCATTTT. Encoded protein: CASSQVLLQGKNQPQHF.

The chain links TRBV28 to TRBJ2-1; 8 bases match TRBD2. Germline loops: CDR1 MDHEN, CDR2 SYDVKM. V gave up 3 bases and J gave up 8 bases; unmatched junction bases: 12. There are 16 residues in the CDR3. The CDR3 bases are TGTGCCAGCAGTTTCTCGTTAGCGGGACACAAGTATGAGCAGTTCTTC. Translation gives CASSFSLAGHKYEQFF.

J is TRBJ1-3 and V is TRBV5-1; 7 bases are shared with TRBD1. From germline, CDR1 is SGHRS and CDR2 YFSETQ. The junction had 7 bases not matched to a gene; V was cut back by 4 bases and J by 0 bases. The CDR3 runs 16 residues. The CDR3 region has the DNA TGCGCCAGCAGCCCCGGACAGGCGAGCTCTGGAAACACCATATATTTT. Residues: CASSPGQASSGNTIYF.

The genes are TRBV7-9 and TRBJ2-5; D remains unclear. Germline loops: CDR1 SEHNR, CDR2 FQNEAQ (reference sequence). This CDR3 has 15 amino acids. Trimming pared 1 base from V and 5 bases from J, leaving 14 bases between. CDR3 DNA: TGTGCCAGCAGCTTAGAAAATGCAGTCCGTGAGACCCAGTACTTC. This gives the protein CASSLENAVRETQYF.

The V gene is TRBV6-6, the J gene TRBJ2-2, with 8 bases identical to TRBD1. Germline lookup yields CDR1 MNHNY and CDR2 SVGAGI (reference sequence). J lost 4 bases, V lost 5 bases, and 12 bases had no gene match. The CDR3 consists of 17 residues. The CDR3 sequence: CASSPRTGSHFTGELFF. The CDR3 nucleotides are TGTGCCAGCAGTCCGAGGACAGGGTCACATTTCACCGGGGAGCTGTTTTTT.

The V call is TRBV5-6, the J call TRBJ2-1; 12 bases map to TRBD2. The CDR3 is made up of 14 amino acids. V gave up 0 bases and J gave up 12 bases; unmatched junction bases: 4. The germline CDR1 and CDR2 sequences are SGHDT and YYEEEE. The CDR3 loop is CASSLGTSGTRQFF. The CDR3 bases are TGTGCCAGCAGCTTGGGGACTAGCGGGACAAGGCAGTTCTTC.